These 7 T cell receptor beta chains were sequenced from one sample in a study of lung T cells in sarcoidosis with Löfgren's syndrome. TCRdb independently ran MiXCR on the reads; one entry per CDR3 protein. Here the sample spans more than 50,000 distinct CDR3 sequences, about 20% being singletons. Material for sequencing was CD4+ T cells from PBMCs. The receptors here all came from a human donor with sarcoidosis (Löfgren's syndrome or another form), or a control subject (not recorded which).

The sample holds many counts of this clonotype. Written as DNA, the CDR3 is TGTGCCAGCACCGGGACAGGGTTCTCACCCCTCCACTTT. Translated: CASTGTGFSPLHF. The chain is built from TRBV25-1 and TRBJ1-6; 9 bases are a match to TRBD1. The CDR3 has 13 residues. Germline V lookup: CDR1 MGHDK, CDR2 SYGVNS. Trimming took 7 bases from V and 10 from J; bases not matched to a gene: 5.

The chain employs TRBV19 and TRBJ1-4; TRBD1 matches at 8 bases. V trimming: 4 bases; J trimming: 5 bases; junction bases outside the gene matches: 6. The CDR3 has 15 amino acids. Germline V gives CDR1 LNHDA, CDR2 SQIVND (reference sequence). The CDR3 bases are TGTGCCAGTAGTACCGCAGGGGGCGCGAATGAAAAACTGTTTTTT. Translation gives CASSTAGGANEKLFF.

This clonotype occurred a few times. At one boundary the junction diverges from the germline segment, which might be a read error. The chain combines TRBV3-1 with TRBJ2-2, with D tentatively TRBD2 (6 bases). This CDR3 contains 16 residues. CDR1 and CDR2 (germline): LGHDT, YNNKEL (reference sequence). The CDR3 sequence is CASSQGTGLNAGELFF. For the CDR3, the DNA is TGTGCCAGCAGCCAAGGGACGGGACTGAACGCCGGGGAGCTGTTTTTT.

This clonotype was picked up a small number of times. The V gene is TRBV7-8, the J gene TRBJ2-3; D unclear. The CDR3 length is 17 residues. Germline V gene sequence: CDR1 SGHVS, CDR2 FQNEAQ. V gave up 0 bases and J gave up 3 bases, with 16 bases separating them. The CDR3: CASSLARGKGPTDTQYF. The CDR3 bases are TGTGCCAGCAGCTTAGCGCGCGGTAAAGGTCCTACAGATACGCAGTATTTT.

About this clonotype itself: Sequence at one end of the junction differs from germline and may be a read error. The chain has TRBV7-2 and TRBJ2-1; 15 bases map to TRBD2. The CDR3 is made up of 17 amino acids. The germline V gene has CDR1 SGHTA and CDR2 FQGNSA. Here the CDR3 DNA reads TGTGCCGGCAGCGCTGGAGGGACTAGCGGGAGGTTGAATGAGCAGTTCTTC. Encoded protein: CAGSAGGTSGRLNEQFF.

This clonotype appeared many times. The chain employs TRBV20-1 and TRBJ2-3; D perhaps matches TRBD2 (6 bases). V lost 0 bases and J lost 2, with 9 bases in between. Germline-derived CDR1 and CDR2 are DFQATT and SNEGSKA (reference sequence). The CDR3 totals 14 residues. DNA of the CDR3: TGCAGTGCTAGAGAGGAGGGGACCACAGATACGCAGTATTTT. This gives the protein CSAREEGTTDTQYF.

This clonotype was recorded at least ten times. The chain recombines TRBV6-1 with TRBJ2-5, with 9 positions matching TRBD1. Germline CDR1 is MNHNS and CDR2 is SASEGT. This CDR3 has 15 residues. V lost 5 bases and J lost 7; bases outside the gene matches: 11. The CDR3 bases are TGTGCCAGCAGTAACCACGGACAGGGGTTGGGGACCCAGTACTTC. The encoded protein is CASSNHGQGLGTQYF.